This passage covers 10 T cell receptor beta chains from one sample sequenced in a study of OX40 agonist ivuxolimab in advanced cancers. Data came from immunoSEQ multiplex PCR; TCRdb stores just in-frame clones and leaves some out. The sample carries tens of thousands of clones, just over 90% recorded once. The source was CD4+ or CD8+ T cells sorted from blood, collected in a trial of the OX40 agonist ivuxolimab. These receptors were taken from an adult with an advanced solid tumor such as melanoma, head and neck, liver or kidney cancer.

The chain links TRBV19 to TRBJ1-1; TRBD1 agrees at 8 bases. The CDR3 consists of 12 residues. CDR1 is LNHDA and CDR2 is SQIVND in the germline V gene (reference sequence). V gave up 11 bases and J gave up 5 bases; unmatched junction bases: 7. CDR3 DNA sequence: TGTGCCGGTGGACAGGGATGGACTGAAGCTTTCTTT. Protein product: CAGGQGWTEAFF.

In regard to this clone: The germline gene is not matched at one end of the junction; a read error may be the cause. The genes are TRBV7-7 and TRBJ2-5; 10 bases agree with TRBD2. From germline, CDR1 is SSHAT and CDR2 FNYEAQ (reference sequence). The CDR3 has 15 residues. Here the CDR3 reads CASSRQREGGETQYF. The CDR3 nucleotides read TGTGCTAGCAGTCGCCAGCGGGAGGGCGGGGAGACCCAGTACTTC. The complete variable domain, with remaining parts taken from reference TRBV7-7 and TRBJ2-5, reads GAGVSQSPRYKVTKRGQDVTLRCDPISSHATLYWYQQALGQGPEFLTYFNYEAQPDKSGLPSDRFSAERPEGSISTLTIQRTEQRDSAMYRCASSRQREGGETQYFGPGTRLLVL.

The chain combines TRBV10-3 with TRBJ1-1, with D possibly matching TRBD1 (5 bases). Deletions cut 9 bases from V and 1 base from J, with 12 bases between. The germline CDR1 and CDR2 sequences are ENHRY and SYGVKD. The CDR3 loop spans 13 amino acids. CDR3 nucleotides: TGTGCCATGCAGGGACGGTCGAACACTGAAGCTTTCTTT. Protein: CAMQGRSNTEAFF.

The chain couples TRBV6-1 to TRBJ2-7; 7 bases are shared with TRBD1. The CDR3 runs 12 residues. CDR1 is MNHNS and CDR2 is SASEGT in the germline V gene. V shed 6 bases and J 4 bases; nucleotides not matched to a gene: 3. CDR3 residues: CASSATGYEQYF. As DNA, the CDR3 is TGTGCCAGCAGCGCGACAGGGTACGAGCAGTACTTC.

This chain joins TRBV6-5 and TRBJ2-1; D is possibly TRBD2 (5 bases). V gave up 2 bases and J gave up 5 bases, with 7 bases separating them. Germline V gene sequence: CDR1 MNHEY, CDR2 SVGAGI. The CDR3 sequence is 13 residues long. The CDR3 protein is CASSYLAHNEQFF. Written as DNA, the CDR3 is TGTGCCAGCAGTTACCTAGCCCACAATGAGCAGTTCTTC.

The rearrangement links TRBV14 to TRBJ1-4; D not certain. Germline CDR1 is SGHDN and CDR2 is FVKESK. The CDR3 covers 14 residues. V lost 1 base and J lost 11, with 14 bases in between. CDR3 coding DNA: TGTGCCAGCAGCCAAGGGCCCGCCTCGGGGAAACTGTTTTTT. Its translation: CASSQGPASGKLFF.

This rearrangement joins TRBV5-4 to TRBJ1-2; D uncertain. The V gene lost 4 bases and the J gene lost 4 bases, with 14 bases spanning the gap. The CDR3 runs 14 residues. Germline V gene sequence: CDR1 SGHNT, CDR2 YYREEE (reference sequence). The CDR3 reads CASSTETSSYGYTF. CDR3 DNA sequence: TGTGCCAGCAGCACGGAGACCTCCAGCTATGGCTACACCTTC.

The CDR3 bases are TGTGCCAGCAGTTACTCGTGGGGGGGTTTGGATGAGCAGTTCTTC. Encoded protein: CASSYSWGGLDEQFF. V and J are TRBV6-5 and TRBJ2-1; 7 bases match TRBD2. The CDR3 loop spans 15 amino acids. The V and J ends lost 0 bases and 8 bases, in that order; junction bases with no gene match: 7. Looked up from germline, CDR1 is MNHEY and CDR2 is SVGAGI.

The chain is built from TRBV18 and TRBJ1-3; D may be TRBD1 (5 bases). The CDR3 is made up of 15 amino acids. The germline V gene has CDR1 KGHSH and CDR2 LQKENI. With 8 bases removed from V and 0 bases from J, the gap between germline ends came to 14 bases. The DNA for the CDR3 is TGTGCCAGCCCACAGGACATTTCCTCTGGAAACACCATATATTTT. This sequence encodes CASPQDISSGNTIYF.

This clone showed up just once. DNA for the CDR3: TGTGCCAGCAGCCCGGCCCTTAGCGGGAGAGGGGAGCAGTTCTTC. Its translation is CASSPALSGRGEQFF. The chain has TRBV5-8 and TRBJ2-1; 9 bases line up with TRBD2. The germline gives CDR1 SGHTS, CDR2 YDEGEE. Losses at the gene ends were 4 bases for V and 10 bases for J; bases not matched to a gene: 12. The CDR3 totals 15 residues.